A selection of T cell receptor beta chains follows, all from one sample in a study of identical twins. TCRdb re-called the 5' RACE reads with MiXCR, one entry per CDR3 protein. The profile shows 450,000 or so distinct CDR3 sequences, less than 20% of them singletons. Sample: naive T cells sorted from blood. The receptors shown here come from a man aged 45-65 years in good health. Each CDR3 is given with its conserved first and last residue. The order of the fields is J gene, V gene, D gene, clone size, CDR3 length, CDR3 protein, CDR3 DNA. A D gene is named only where the DNA matches it firmly. Clone size appears in some rows only: once, few, many, or a class for an expanded clone.

>TRBJ2-5|TRBV5-1|NA|few|15
CASSSRGSWVETQYF
TGCGCCAGCAGCTCGAGGGGATCGTGGGTGGAGACCCAGTACTTC
>TRBJ2-3|TRBV2|TRBD2|NA|18
CASSVYRLANAVSDTQYF
TGTGCCAGCAGTGTTTATAGACTAGCCAACGCAGTCTCAGATACGCAGTATTTT
>TRBJ1-2|TRBV4-2|NA|NA|15
CASSQQTGLSDGYTF
TGTGCCAGCAGCCAGCAAACAGGGTTGAGTGATGGCTACACCTTC
>TRBJ2-2|TRBV24-1|NA|NA|16
CATSPWGRTHTGELFF
TGTGCCACCAGTCCCTGGGGGCGCACCCACACCGGGGAGCTGTTTTTT
>TRBJ2-2|TRBV20-1|TRBD1|many|16
CSARAFGQGLAGELFF
TGCAGTGCTAGAGCTTTCGGACAGGGGTTAGCCGGGGAGCTGTTTTTT
>TRBJ2-1|TRBV3-1|NA|NA|14
CASSPLEGQAEQFF
TGTGCCAGCAGTCCTCTGGAGGGTCAGGCTGAGCAGTTCTTC
>TRBJ2-7|TRBV5-1|NA|NA|13
CASSLDGLYEQYF
TGCGCCAGCAGCTTGGATGGACTATACGAGCAGTACTTC
>TRBJ2-1|TRBV5-5|TRBD2|many|17
CASSSTSGRKNYNEQFF
TGTGCCAGCAGCTCTACTAGCGGGAGAAAAAACTACAATGAGCAGTTCTTC
>TRBJ1-1|TRBV29-1|NA|many|13
CSVGEAVWTEAFF
TGCAGCGTAGGGGAGGCCGTCTGGACTGAAGCTTTCTTT
>TRBJ2-1|TRBV20-1|NA|many|14
CSARALRELNEQFF
TGCAGTGCTAGAGCCCTCCGGGAGCTCAATGAGCAGTTCTTC
>TRBJ2-7|TRBV27|TRBD2|many|14
CASSPGLVYYEQYF
TGTGCCAGCAGCCCGGGACTAGTTTACTACGAGCAGTACTTC
>TRBJ2-3|TRBV6-5|TRBD2|few|14
CASSFGLAGDTQYF
TGTGCCAGCAGTTTCGGACTAGCGGGAGATACGCAGTATTTT
>TRBJ1-1|TRBV5-1|NA|NA|15
CASSWSSGRNTEAFF
TGCGCCAGCAGCTGGAGTTCGGGGAGAAACACTGAAGCTTTCTTT
>TRBJ2-3|TRBV9|NA|NA|15
CASSAQGYPVNTQYF
TGTGCCAGCAGCGCACAGGGTTATCCCGTAAATACGCAGTATTTT
>TRBJ2-5|TRBV3-1|TRBD1|few|12
CASSPGQGPEYF
TGTGCCAGCAGCCCAGGACAGGGTCCAGAGTACTTC
>TRBJ2-2|TRBV7-3|NA|many|15
CASSSRGASAGELFF
TGTGCCAGCAGCTCTAGGGGGGCCTCCGCCGGGGAGCTGTTTTTT
>TRBJ2-7|TRBV28|NA|NA|13
CASCGGTGDEQYF
TGTGCCAGCTGTGGTGGGACGGGTGACGAGCAGTACTTC
>TRBJ2-3|TRBV20-1|TRBD2|few|17
CSALLAGESTSTDTQYF
TGCAGTGCACTACTAGCGGGGGAGAGCACTAGCACAGATACGCAGTATTTT
>TRBJ1-2|TRBV5-1|NA|few|14
CASSLVAANYGYTF
TGCGCCAGCAGCTTGGTGGCTGCTAACTATGGCTACACCTTC
>TRBJ2-5|TRBV5-1|TRBD2|NA|14
CASSSASGIETQYF
TGCGCCAGCAGCTCAGCGAGCGGGATAGAGACCCAGTACTTC
>TRBJ2-3|TRBV12-3/TRBV12-4|TRBD2|NA|14
CASSRGDLTDTQYF
TGTGCCAGCAGTCGGGGGGACCTCACAGATACGCAGTATTTT
>TRBJ1-5|TRBV7-8|NA|NA|15
CASSSMRGSNQPQHF
TGTGCCAGCAGTTCCATGCGAGGTAGCAATCAGCCCCAGCATTTT
>TRBJ2-1|TRBV5-1|TRBD2|many|16
CASSSMTSGGAHEQFF
TGCGCCAGCAGCTCCATGACTAGCGGGGGGGCCCATGAGCAGTTCTTC
>TRBJ2-3|TRBV15|NA|few|15
CATSRTGSVSDTQYF
TGTGCCACCAGCAGAACCGGGTCGGTCTCAGATACGCAGTATTTT
>TRBJ2-3|TRBV5-1|TRBD2|few|19
CASSPKEIAGGSFGDTQYF
TGCGCCAGCAGCCCTAAGGAGATAGCGGGAGGTTCGTTTGGAGATACGCAGTATTTT
>TRBJ2-1|TRBV27|TRBD2|many|15
CASSLLAGVGDEQFF
TGTGCCAGCAGTTTACTTGCGGGAGTGGGCGATGAGCAGTTCTTC